This note documents a single TCR beta chain sequence. This receptor's antigen is unknown. Nothing much larger sits one base from this clone, and base qualities are not available. The cohort comprised fewer than 750 healthy bone marrow donors. At the time of sampling, every cohort member was nominally healthy, though immune exposures that went unrecorded were likely present. The donor tested CMV seropositive, placing the donor among the 289 seropositive members of the cohort. Every donor gave a peripheral blood sample, and the peripheral blood mononuclear cells from that sample were used for TCR beta sequencing. The Qiagen DNeasy Blood Extraction Kit was used to extract genomic DNA from the blood cell samples. Receptor libraries were prepared by the immunoSEQ multiplex PCR assay. For the multiplex PCR, a mixture combining 60 forward primers for TCR Vbeta segments and 13 reverse primers for TCR Jbeta segments was used. The CDR3 region of rearranged TCR beta genes was amplified from genomic DNA with a multiplex PCR assay. On the Illumina HiSeq System, the amplified TCR beta libraries were sequenced as 87-base-pair reads. The authors' pipeline ran thus. Across the 700 or so repertoires, a later analysis counted around 80 million unique TCR beta chains, roughly 11 million of which were shared by at least two donors. To remove PCR and sequencing errors, raw reads were error-corrected and collapsed into unique sequences using a nearest-neighbor algorithm that merged closely related sequences. V, D and J gene segments were assigned by aligning CDR3 sequences to IMGT reference sequences. For a sequence to be retained, at least a six-nucleotide match to both a V gene segment and a J gene segment was required. Rearrangements were called productive when the CDR3 lacked stop codons and stayed in frame with V and J; all others were non-productive. Following IMGT convention, CDR3 was defined as the stretch from the second conserved V-encoded cysteine to the conserved J-encoded phenylalanine. The earlier analysis of about 610 of the donors excluded sequences that lacked an unambiguous match to a single V gene segment. In an earlier analysis of approximately 590 of the donors, a V segment was called functional when productive rearrangements were above 56.7%, and segregating when the standard deviation between donors exceeded 5%. To diagnose cytomegalovirus status from the catalog of TCR beta chain sequences, a statistical classification framework was built. A later analysis assigned V and J genes by comparing TCR nucleotide sequences with IMGT/GENE-DB human TR gene sequences. A later analysis assigned CDR3 sequences and most-parsimonious VDJ recombination scenarios with the TCRdist pipeline. In a later analysis, each TCR beta chain was defined by its CDR3 amino acid sequence together with its V-gene family, and reads lacking a unique V-gene family were excluded. In a later analysis, fewer than 650 highly shared, low-generation-probability nucleotide sequences were removed to address suspected cross-contamination and a sequencing artifact. In a later analysis, a clonal expansion index was calculated for each public chain from normalized within-repertoire ranks of inferred template counts. A later analysis computed generation probabilities with a VDJ recombination model fitted to out-of-frame rearrangements, and checked the results against IGoR. In a later analysis, TCR-TCR, TCR-HLA and TCR-CMV co-occurrence was scored with hypergeometric tests, and a repertoire-size bias correction was applied to TCR pairs. To estimate false discovery rates, a later analysis permuted the HLA or CMV assignments 20 times. In a later analysis, co-occurring TCRs were grouped with DBSCAN, and TCRdist sequence similarity was added when clustering was performed within HLA-allele-positive subsets. Co-occurrence clustering excluded repertoires with fewer than 30,000 or more than 120,000 public chains, plus five with anomalous nucleotide sharing. This is the immuneACCESS table as TCRdb keeps it, with only in-frame sequences that have V and J called. A part of the clones is gone; compared with another copy, unresolved V genes explain less than half, and the rest is unexplained. V and J calls and clone size come straight from that table; D and trimming were deduced from the DNA. The sample table shows around 150,000 clones, and over 75% are seen once. The top ten constitute around 0.96% of the sample.

The CDR3 measures 15 amino acids from cysteine to phenylalanine. Just CDR3 DNA is preserved here, 45 bases in frame from base 1. The junction carries 13 bases between V and J, which are trimmed by 5 bases and 2 bases respectively. CDR1 and CDR2, looked up from the germline V gene (reference sequence), are LNHDA and SQIVND. This entry is derived from a study of cytomegalovirus exposure and HLA in healthy donors (dated by TCRdb to 2016 to 2017). About the full investigation: According to an earlier analysis of 587 of the donors, roughly 180 million T cells yielded 120 million or so unique TCR beta sequences and 276 Gb of sequence data. Roughly 300 gigabases of sequencing data and tens of millions of unique TCR sequences made up an early release that covered several hundred HLA-typed donors. Of the roughly 430 genotyped donors, about 80% fell in the genetic ancestry cluster associated with self-reported Caucasian donors. The study was designed to test whether signatures of past pathogen exposure could be identified by cataloging public T cell receptors. The T cell repertoires of roughly 660 subjects were profiled by immunosequencing and related to cytomegalovirus serostatus. In addition to the first cohort of 666 subjects, a separate validation cohort of approximately 130 different subjects was used. To predict cytomegalovirus infection status, the study combined high-throughput TCR immunosequencing, statistical association of individual TCRs with disease status, and machine learning. A later analysis re-examined previously published TCR beta repertoires from 600 to 700 donors and added high-resolution HLA genotyping to investigate patterns of TCR occurrence. Rather than using new phenotypic data, the later analysis identified candidate immune exposures from TCR beta sequences and from how often those sequences occurred across donors. An earlier analysis of 500 to 650 of the donors applied high-throughput TCR beta sequencing to assess whether each TCR beta V gene segment acted as functional or pseudogenic. Donor age, sex, ethnicity and CMV serostatus were collected together with the repertoire data. A later genetic analysis took genome-wide SNP genotypes for about 65% of the 666 donors and used that subset as a discovery cohort. Every repertoire in the discovery cohort had been generated on one and the same sequencing platform. Both class I and class II loci were covered by HLA typing, at four-digit resolution. The number of donors typed differed by locus, with roughly 620-640 for A, B, C, DRB1 and DQB1, roughly 550 for DQA1, nearly 610 for DPA1, and some 450 for DPB1. Because of strong linkage in the cohort, roughly five DR-DQ haplotypes were treated as single units for association and clustering. Among about 370 genotyped donors of the cohort, an average of around 250,000 unique TCR beta nucleotide sequences was sequenced per donor, of which about 19% were non-productive.

Results the study describes overall, beyond this receptor: At a false discovery rate of 0.05, a later analysis linked about 17,000 TCR beta sequences to specific HLA alleles. While some public TCRs were present in many individuals, most TCR sequences turned up only very rarely across donors. In a later genetic analysis, fewer N-insertions in productive TCRs were reported among donors in an Asian-associated ancestry cluster than the approximately 630-donor mean. According to a later analysis, most CMV-associated TCR beta chains appeared to be HLA-restricted, and the HLA associations seemed to be driven largely by CMV exposure. The cohort was sequenced for TCR beta chains only, and without alpha or paired-chain data the features that could be detected were limited. In a later analysis, HLA-associated TCR beta chains were found to be more clonally expanded and to have lower generation probabilities than equally common non-associated chains. Because HLA typing was missing for some donors at each locus, association tests included only the typed subset. A further reported finding was that TCR beta sequences accurately predicted the HLA-A and HLA-B alleles for most subjects in the first cohort. Because the 87-base-pair reads could not distinguish some IMGT-functional V segments, including TRBV6-2 and TRBV6-3, those segments were excluded. The only immune exposure information available for the cohort was CMV serostatus. Sequencing depth was assumed to be roughly uniform across donors in the presence/absence analyses, though that assumption may not hold. In vitro tests confirmed that a few of the cytomegalovirus-associated TCR beta chains recognize cytomegalovirus antigens. Cytomegalovirus status was reported to be diagnosed by the classifier with high specificity and sensitivity in both the original and validation cohorts. When HLA alleles, especially DR and DQ, strongly co-occurred, TCR associations were difficult to assign to individual alleles. A later analysis found that TCR association rates varied across HLA loci, with DRB1 alleles showing the most associated TCRs and HLA-C alleles the fewest. In a later genetic analysis, a missense DCLRE1C variant was associated with V-gene and J-gene trimming of TCR beta chains, and the association was replicated in an independent cohort. Linkage disequilibrium might explain the correlated functional status among segregating V segments, but an unknown experimental factor could not be excluded. A total of 150 to 200 TCR beta chains were listed by the study as associated with cytomegalovirus. The authors suggested that the approach could potentially be extended to other disease states and immunological phenotypes. According to a later analysis, parvovirus B19, influenza, CMV and Epstein-Barr virus appeared linked to several top co-occurrence clusters. Because counts were too low, about 18 rarely observed V segments, including chromosome 9 orphons, were left out of the earlier analysis of some 640 of the donors. An earlier analysis of around 500 of the donors showed that most TCR beta V segments appeared in productive rearrangements either about 87% or about 30% of the time, which broadly matched IMGT annotations. A cluster of highly shared sequence variants was judged likely to represent a technical artifact of the sequencing pipeline.

The sample was PBMCs. The chain links TRBV19 with TRBJ1-5; the D segment could be TRBD1, given 6 matching bases. The sequence derives from a woman aged 50 to 60 in good health and CMV-seropositive. The sequenced DNA is TGTGCCAGTAGTTCCACAGGGCACGGCAATCAGCCCCAGCATTTT. It codes for CASSSTGHGNQPQHF.